Below, one TCR beta chain is given with its context. The antigen this receptor binds is unknown. Base qualities were left out, and no much larger clone turns up one base away. At one collaborating source in Seattle, patients were enrolled during active infection and were followed longitudinally through the course of disease. Whole blood was collected in K2EDTA tubes by collaborating institutions according to the institutions' own protocols. For TCRbeta analysis, collaborator samples were shipped as frozen whole blood, as isolated PBMCs, or as DNA extracted from either sample type. This sample is part of a study of blood T cell repertoires in COVID-19 (dated by TCRdb to about 2020). About the full investigation: Collaborator samples came from the United States, Italy and Spain and covered acute and convalescent phases of COVID-19. The material from the prospective study consisted of cDNA or gDNA derived from T cells, B-cell-depleted T cells, or PBMCs. The samples were drawn from two sources: the first 160 participants of the ongoing ImmuneRACE study, and 1,254 subjects contributed by 6 global collaborators. The repertoires were released in a freely available public database intended as a resource for research on the immune response to SARS-CoV-2. The sample metadata nearly always contained a de-identified subject ID, COVID-19 status, age in years and sex. HLA class I and class II types, where available, came from metadata supplied by the sample provider rather than from assay-based typing. Subjects who had been exposed to COVID-19, were actively infected with it, or had recovered from it provided the deeply sampled blood TCRbeta repertoires that made up the dataset.

General conclusions and limits of the study: Clinical and demographic metadata were provided uncurated, with the amount varying by source and participant.

The immunoSEQ Assay, a bias-controlled multiplex PCR, was used to amplify TCRbeta CDR3 regions from genomic DNA. In the source study's methods: The number of nucleated cells in each sample was estimated from the amplification of reference gene primers within the assay. Sequence reads were collapsed and filtered to measure the absolute abundance of every unique TCRbeta CDR3 rearrangement. For each sample, productive Simpson clonality was calculated as the square root of Simpson's diversity index over productive rearrangements. Entries here come from immuneACCESS through TCRdb and include only in-frame sequences with V and J called. Some clones fail to appear in such tables; in the studies checked, an unresolved V gene covers under half of the shortfall, and the cause of the remainder is unknown. The D gene and trimming were derived from the DNA, and the V and J assignments and clone size from that table. This sample has around 60,000 clones in its table, and approximately 92% of those were observed once. The top ten constitute 18% of the sample.

V is pared back by 3 bases and J by 0 bases, with 17 bases lying between the germline termini. As encoded in the germline V gene, CDR1 is SGHTA while CDR2 is FQGNSA. Counted from cysteine to phenylalanine, this CDR3 has 17 amino acids. This entry keeps only the CDR3 DNA: 51 bases, framed from base 1. The chain couples TRBV7-2 to TRBJ1-2; the D gene is not confidently resolved. This sequence was found in a woman aged 55-69 years with COVID-19, enrolled during active disease. The sample comprised peripheral blood. The CDR3 sequence is CASSFPIQAEANYGYTF. The sequenced DNA: TGTGCCAGCAGCTTCCCTATCCAGGCTGAAGCTAACTATGGCTACACCTTC.